This TCR beta chain was obtained from a study of shared clonotypes between healthy human individuals. Deep level was the assay's run setting. The table came from immunoSEQ multiplex PCR; TCRdb's copy has only in-frame clones and leaves some out. The sample has 600,000 to 750,000 clones, approximately 75% seen once; the top ten hold about 1.7%. V was clipped by 3 bases and J by 3 bases, with 9 bases between them. Germline V CDR1 and CDR2: MRHNA, SNTAGT. The CDR3 runs 13 residues. The TCR originated in a woman aged 25-40 years in good health. Specimen: memory CD4+ T cells sorted from blood. The subset denotes: CD45RA-negative fraction. The chain carries TRBV6-4 and TRBJ2-7; no firm D call. The chain's CDR3 is CASSENHGYEQYF. The CDR3 bases are TGTGCCAGCAGTGAAAATCATGGCTACGAGCAGTACTTC.